The next 6 T cell receptor beta chains were all read from a single sample in a study of CD8+ T cells in alopecia areata. Sorting of pooled cutaneous lymph node cells used CD4, CD8alpha, NKG2D, NKG2ACE and other markers. Extraction and reverse transcription of RNA yielded cDNA as the sequencing template. Measured with immunoSEQ multiplex PCR; TCRdb has only the in-frame clones, and not every one. The sample presents 200,000 to 300,000 clones, none singletons. The sequenced sample consisted of CD4+ T cells sorted from a lymph node. Every receptor here comes from a C3H/HeJ mouse with alopecia areata. The strain is characterized by the MHC haplotype H2-k.

As concerns this clone: Any gene name here is a mouse gene name. With the read ending 4 residues before the CDR3 end, the germline J gene is used to fill in that end. The chain joins TRBV19 to TRBJ2-1; TRBD2 agrees at 9 bases. The CDR3 totals 16 residues. Per germline, CDR1 FNHDT and CDR2 SITEND (reference sequence). The junction had 4 bases not matched to a gene; V was cut back by 0 bases and J by 3 bases. This CDR3 is CASSIGLGGSYAEQFF. The part of the CDR3 DNA that was read is TGTGCCAGCAGTATAGGCCTGGGGGGGAGCTATGCT.

This clone was seen only a few times. Gene names refer to mouse genes. Sequencing ends 4 residues short of the CDR3 end; the germline J gene provides the rest. The chain employs TRBV19 and TRBJ1-1; tentative D call: TRBD1 (6 bases). The CDR3 is made up of 14 amino acids. V lost 2 bases and J 0 bases, leaving 8 bases between the germline ends. CDR1 is FNHDT, CDR2 SITEND, per germline (reference sequence). Partial CDR3 DNA: TGTGCCAGCAGTATGAGGGGGACAAACACA. It translates to CASSMRGTNT. The whole CDR3 sequence reads CASSMRGTNTEVFF.

This clone was observed many times. Gene labels here are mouse ones. The read terminates 4 residues before the CDR3 end, so the remaining end is supplied by the germline J gene. The chain uses TRBV17 and TRBJ2-2, with a tentative D call TRBD1 (6 bases). CDR3 length equals 16 residues. Germline loops: CDR1 MNHDT, CDR2 YYDKIL. V dropped 4 bases and J dropped 1 base, with 13 bases sitting between them. CDR3 DNA, as far as it was read: TGTGCTAGCAGTACCGGGCCGGGACAAAACACCGGG. This gives the protein CASSTGPGQNTG. The complete CDR3 reads CASSTGPGQNTGQLYF.

This clone turned up a few times. Mouse gene names and germline throughout. The sequenced fragment ends 4 residues before the CDR3 boundary, so the rest is inferred from the germline J gene. This sequence joins TRBV1 and TRBJ2-5; TRBD2 agrees at 7 bases. This CDR3 spans 15 amino acids. V lost 3 bases and J lost 3; bases outside the gene matches: 6. Germline V CDR1 and CDR2: NSQYPW, LRSPGD (reference sequence). CDR3 sequence: CTCSAPAGGQDTQYF. The part of the CDR3 DNA that was read is TGCACCTGCAGTGCGCCCGCGGGGGGGCAAGAC.

This clone has more than one count but fewer than ten. These gene names are mouse names. Read sequence stops 3 residues before the CDR3 end, and the germline J gene provides the missing end. The chain employs TRBV31 and TRBJ1-6; a possible D gene is TRBD1 (6 bases). TRBJ1-6 is marked as an open reading frame, function uncertain. CDR3 size: 15 residues. Per germline, CDR1 GKSSPN and CDR2 SITVG. The V and J ends lost 0 bases and 3 bases respectively, with 9 bases between them. CDR3 amino acids: CAWSLRTDYNSPLYF. CDR3 DNA, as far as it was read: TGTGCCTGGAGTCTAAGGACAGACTATAATTCGCCC.

In its sample, this clone was seen a few times. Mouse gene names and germline throughout. The observed sequence ends 4 residues before the CDR3 terminus, with the missing tail filled in from the germline J gene. The chain has TRBV5 and TRBJ2-5, with D perhaps matching TRBD1 (5 bases). The V gene's germline CDR1 is LGHNA and CDR2 YNLKQL (reference sequence). V was clipped by 1 base and J by 0 bases, with 8 bases between them. The CDR3 runs to 15 residues. CDR3 protein: CASSQATVNQDTQYF. Partial CDR3 DNA: TGTGCCAGCAGCCAAGCGACAGTTAACCAAGAC.